Listed below are T cell receptor beta chains from one sample, sequenced in a study of cytomegalovirus exposure and HLA in healthy donors. Data came from immunoSEQ multiplex PCR; TCRdb stores just in-frame clones and leaves some out. The sample shows approximately 76,000 clones, less than 80% of them seen only once. Sequenced input: PBMCs. Receptors originate from a man under 40 in good health and CMV-seronegative. The CDR3 runs from the conserved cysteine through the conserved F or W. The order of the fields is D gene, clone size, CDR3 length, J gene, V gene, CDR3 DNA, CDR3 protein. D genes are given only for firm matches. Not all rows give a size; the values are once, few, many and, for expanded clones, a class.

>TRBD2|few|15|TRBJ2-1|TRBV2
TGTGCCAGCAGTGAAGGGGGGGGCTCCTACAATGAGCAGTTCTTC
CASSEGGGSYNEQFF
>TRBD1|few|13|TRBJ1-2|TRBV7-2
TGTGCCAGCACGAGACAGGGCCGTTATGGCTACACCTTC
CASTRQGRYGYTF
>TRBD1|NA|14|TRBJ1-2|TRBV30
TGTGCCTGGAGCCCCGACAGGGTACAGGGTGGCTACACCTTC
CAWSPDRVQGGYTF
>TRBD1|once|16|TRBJ1-5|TRBV19
TGTGCCAGTAGTATGGGCCGGGACAGGGGGAATCAGCCCCAGCATTTT
CASSMGRDRGNQPQHF
>TRBD1|NA|14|TRBJ1-1|TRBV25-1
TGTGCCAGCACTAGACAGGGGGCTGGGGGAGAAGCTTTCTTT
CASTRQGAGGEAFF
>TRBD2|NA|15|TRBJ2-3|TRBV5-5
TGTGCCAGCAGCCAGACTAGCGGGAGGACAGATACGCAGTATTTT
CASSQTSGRTDTQYF
>TRBD2|NA|15|TRBJ2-1|TRBV4-3
TGCGCCAGCAGCCAAGGGACTAGCGGGGGGAATGAGCAGTTCTTC
CASSQGTSGGNEQFF
>NA|NA|14|TRBJ1-5|TRBV9
TGTGCCAGCAGCGTAAAGGGGGGGTCGCAGCCCCAGCATTTT
CASSVKGGSQPQHF
>TRBD1|NA|19|TRBJ2-6|TRBV5-1
TGCGCCAGCAGCTCGGGACAGGGGTTCCTCTCAGATGGGGCCAACGTCCTGACTTTC
CASSSGQGFLSDGANVLTF
>TRBD1|NA|17|TRBJ1-5|TRBV7-8
TGTGCCAGCAGCTTAGCGGGCGGGACAGTAGCCGATCAGCCCCAGCATTTT
CASSLAGGTVADQPQHF
>NA|NA|14|TRBJ2-7|TRBV28
TGTGCCAGCAGTTATCCGGGAGACGCCTACGAGCAGTACTTC
CASSYPGDAYEQYF
>NA|NA|12|TRBJ1-2|TRBV9
TGTGCCAGCAGCGTAGACAGCTATGGCTACACCTTC
CASSVDSYGYTF
>NA|NA|17|TRBJ2-2|TRBV21-1
TGTGCCAGCAGCACTAGGACTAGCGGGAGTGTCACCGGGGAGCTGTTTTTT
CASSTRTSGSVTGELFF
>TRBD2|NA|14|TRBJ2-3|TRBV18
TGTGCCAGCTCACCACCGAGCGGGGCAGATACGCAGTATTTT
CASSPPSGADTQYF
>NA|NA|15|TRBJ2-2|TRBV9
TGTGCCAGCAGCTTCCGGGGGGCCAACACCGGGGAGCTGTTTTTT
CASSFRGANTGELFF
>TRBD1|NA|16|TRBJ2-7|TRBV7-9
TGTGCCAGCAGCCTCAGGTCCGGGACAGGGTCACGCGAGCAGTACTTC
CASSLRSGTGSREQYF
>NA|NA|13|TRBJ1-5|TRBV19
TGTGCCAGTAGTCTCCAGGGGAGTCAGCCCCAGCATTTT
CASSLQGSQPQHF
>TRBD1|NA|14|TRBJ2-3|TRBV6-4
TGTGCCAGCAGTGAGACAGGGGGCACAGATACGCAGTATTTT
CASSETGGTDTQYF
>TRBD1|NA|14|TRBJ1-6|TRBV6-6
TGTGCCAGCATTATGAAGACAGGGCCTTCACCCCTCCACTTT
CASIMKTGPSPLHF
>NA|NA|14|TRBJ2-7|TRBV27
TGTGCCAGCAGTTTAAGGGGGAGGGTGAACGAGCAGTACTTC
CASSLRGRVNEQYF
>NA|NA|13|TRBJ2-5|TRBV5-4
TGTGCCAGCAGCCTAGACCCTGGGGAGACCCAGTACTTC
CASSLDPGETQYF
>NA|NA|13|TRBJ2-1|TRBV19
TGTGCCAGTAGTATAGCTTCCTACAATGAGCAGTTCTTC
CASSIASYNEQFF